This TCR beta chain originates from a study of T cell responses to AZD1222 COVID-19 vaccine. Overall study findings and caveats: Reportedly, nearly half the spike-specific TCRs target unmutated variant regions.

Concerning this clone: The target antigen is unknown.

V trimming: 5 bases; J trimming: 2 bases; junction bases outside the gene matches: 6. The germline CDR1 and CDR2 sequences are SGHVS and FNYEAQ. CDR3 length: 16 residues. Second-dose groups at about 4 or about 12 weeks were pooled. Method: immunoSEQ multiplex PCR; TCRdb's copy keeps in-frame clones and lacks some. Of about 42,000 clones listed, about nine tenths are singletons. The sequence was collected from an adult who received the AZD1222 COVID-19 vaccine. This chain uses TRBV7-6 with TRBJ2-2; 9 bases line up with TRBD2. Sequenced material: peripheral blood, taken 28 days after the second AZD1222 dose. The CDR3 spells CASSPRTSANTGELFF. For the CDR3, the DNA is TGTGCCAGCAGCCCCCGGACTAGCGCTAACACCGGGGAGCTGTTTTTT.